Each of the 17 T cell receptor beta chains below was sequenced from the same sample in a study of untreated major depressive disorder. This table comes from immunoSEQ multiplex PCR, and its TCRdb copy is limited to in-frame clones, with some not included. The data show 20,000 to 25,000 clones, around nine tenths seen once. Sequencing was carried out using CD4+ T cells from PBMCs. The receptors were sampled from a middle-aged woman in good health.

The chain couples TRBV27 to TRBJ2-5, with 16 bases fitting TRBD2. V was pared by 6 bases and J by 3 bases, with 4 bases of the junction left unmatched. Germline CDR1 MNHEY, CDR2 SMNVEV (reference sequence). The CDR3 loop spans 16 amino acids. The CDR3 protein is CASSPGLAGGKETQYF. Here the CDR3 DNA reads TGTGCCAGCAGCCCGGGACTAGCGGGGGGGAAAGAGACCCAGTACTTC.

The genes are TRBV6-1 and TRBJ1-5; D remains ambiguous. This CDR3 region has 14 residues. Germline CDR1 is MNHNS and CDR2 is SASEGT. The V gene lost 1 base and the J gene lost 3 bases, with 7 bases spanning the gap. Here the CDR3 reads CASSEGRVNQPQHF. The CDR3 DNA is TGTGCCAGCAGTGAAGGTCGGGTCAATCAGCCCCAGCATTTT.

This sequence joins TRBV4-1 and TRBJ1-5; 12 bases match TRBD1. Germline V gives CDR1 MGHRA, CDR2 YSYEKL. The CDR3 consists of 17 residues. The V segment lost 0 bases and the J segment 5 bases; nucleotides outside the gene matches: 5. CDR3 amino acids: CASSQDDRDRGHQPQHF. DNA of the CDR3: TGCGCCAGCAGCCAAGATGACCGGGACAGGGGGCATCAGCCCCAGCATTTT.

The chain carries TRBV20-1 and TRBJ2-7, with unresolved D. This CDR3 is built from 11 residues. The V end was cut by 5 bases, the J end by 5 bases, with 10 bases between. CDR1 and CDR2 (germline): DFQATT, SNEGSKA (reference sequence). The DNA of the CDR3 is TGCAGTGCTCCTAGGAGCCACGAGCAGTACTTC. The encoded protein is CSAPRSHEQYF.

This rearrangement joins TRBV19 to TRBJ1-6; D is unclear. CDR3 length: 16 residues. The V gene lost 3 bases and the J gene lost 7 bases, with 16 bases spanning the gap. Looked up from germline, CDR1 is LNHDA and CDR2 is SQIVND (reference sequence). The CDR3 loop is CASSIQARIYNSPLHF. The CDR3 nucleotides read TGTGCCAGTAGTATTCAGGCCAGGATATACAATTCACCCCTCCACTTT.

V is TRBV29-1 and J is TRBJ1-2; 9 nucleotides align to TRBD1. CDR1 SQVTM and CDR2 ANQGSEA come from the germline V gene. After removal of 3 bases from V and 7 bases from J, the junction contained 3 bases not matched to a gene. This CDR3 has 12 amino acids. The CDR3 DNA sequence: TGCAGCGTTGAGGGACAGGGAAGTGGCTACACCTTC. Protein: CSVEGQGSGYTF.

V gene TRBV7-2 combines with J gene TRBJ1-3; 9 nucleotides match TRBD1. Germline V gene sequence: CDR1 SGHTA, CDR2 FQGNSA. V trimming: 2 bases; J trimming: 2 bases; junction bases outside the gene matches: 4. The CDR3 is made up of 16 amino acids. CDR3 nucleotides: TGTGCCAGCAGCTTAAAACAGGGGGCAGCTGGAAACACCATATATTTT. As protein: CASSLKQGAAGNTIYF.

In its sample, this clone was seen once. This rearrangement joins TRBV7-8 to TRBJ2-3; D is ambiguous. The CDR3 has 14 residues. Deletions cut 5 bases from V and 0 bases from J, with 9 bases between. Germline CDR1 reads SGHVS; CDR2 reads FQNEAQ. The CDR3 region is CASSLLISTDTQYF. CDR3 nucleotide sequence: TGTGCCAGCAGCCTCCTTATTAGCACAGATACGCAGTATTTT. Full variable domain (rest looked up from reference TRBV7-8 and TRBJ2-3): GAGVSQSPRYKVAKRGQDVALRCDPISGHVSLFWYQQALGQGPEFLTYFQNEAQLDKSGLPSDRFFAERPEGSVSTLKIQRTQQEDSAVYLCASSLLISTDTQYFGPGTRLTVL.

The genes are TRBV4-3 and TRBJ1-3; TRBD1 matches 7 bases. The CDR3 has 18 residues. Germline lookup yields CDR1 LGHNA and CDR2 YSLEER. J gave up 5 bases and V 0 bases, and 13 bases lay outside the gene matches. The chain's CDR3 is CASSQEGPGQARRNTIYF. Here the CDR3 DNA reads TGCGCCAGCAGCCAAGAAGGCCCAGGACAGGCCCGTCGAAACACCATATATTTT.

The chain links TRBV4-3 to TRBJ2-2; 11 bases agree with TRBD1. The CDR3 sequence is 15 residues long. The ends lost 6 bases at V and 4 bases at J; junction bases unmatched: 4. Germline V gene lookup returns CDR1 LGHNA and CDR2 YSLEER. The CDR3 region is CASSSGTGGTGELFF. CDR3 DNA: TGCGCCAGCAGTTCCGGGACAGGGGGCACCGGGGAGCTGTTTTTT.

This chain joins TRBV7-8 and TRBJ2-7; D gene unclear. The CDR3 has 15 amino acids. CDR1 and CDR2 (germline): SGHVS, FQNEAQ. The V gene lost 3 bases and the J gene lost 0 bases, with 12 bases spanning the gap. The CDR3 sequence: CASSFGPPSSYEQYF. CDR3 DNA sequence: TGTGCCAGCAGCTTCGGGCCACCTTCCTCCTACGAGCAGTACTTC.

The chain uses TRBV5-4 and TRBJ2-7, with 7 bases fitting TRBD1. V trimming: 0 bases; J trimming: 3 bases; junction bases outside the gene matches: 6. Germline V CDR1 and CDR2: SGHNT, YYREEE (reference sequence). This CDR3 region has 15 residues. The DNA of the CDR3 is TGTGCCAGCAGCTTGGATGGCGGACAGGTCTACGAGCAGTACGTC. Its translation is CASSLDGGQVYEQYV.

This chain's CDR3 is CASIWGGTEAFF. The CDR3 DNA follows: TGTGCCAGCATTTGGGGTGGGACAGAAGCTTTCTTT. V usage is TRBV6-6 and J usage is TRBJ1-1, with D possibly being TRBD1 (6 bases). Between the trimmed V and J ends, which lost 7 bases and 8 bases, there was a span of 14 bases. CDR1 and CDR2 from the germline V gene are MNHNY and SVGAGI (reference sequence). The CDR3 is 12 amino acids.

The chain combines TRBV6-5 with TRBJ2-7; 8 nucleotides match TRBD1. The J segment lost 6 bases and the V segment lost 6 bases, leaving 10 bases of the junction unmatched. The CDR3 totals 14 residues. Per germline, CDR1 MNHEY and CDR2 SVGAGI. The CDR3 DNA follows: TGTGCCAGCAGCGATTCCGGCAGGGGGCTCGAGCAGTACTTC. Translation gives CASSDSGRGLEQYF.

The rearrangement uses TRBV28 and TRBJ1-2; TRBD1 aligns across 10 bases. Germline loops: CDR1 MDHEN, CDR2 SYDVKM. Losses at the gene ends were 6 bases for V and 8 bases for J; bases not matched to a gene: 12. This CDR3 has 15 residues. The CDR3 region is CASRGMGQGRGGYTF. DNA of the CDR3: TGTGCCAGCAGGGGGATGGGACAGGGGAGAGGAGGCTACACCTTC.

This clone was found a few times. V is TRBV6-1 and J is TRBJ1-1; D not certain. Trimming removed 6 bases from V and 6 bases from J, with 11 bases in between. This CDR3 comprises 12 residues. Germline V lookup: CDR1 MNHNS, CDR2 SASEGT. CDR3 in DNA: TGTGCCAGCAGCTTTCTAGTACCTGAAGCTTTCTTT. It yields the protein CASSFLVPEAFF.

The chain carries TRBV7-2 and TRBJ1-1, with D tentatively TRBD1 (5 bases). The CDR3 consists of 14 residues. Trimming shortened V by 7 bases and J by 8 bases, and 20 bases separated the two germline ends. Germline assignment: CDR1 SGHTA and CDR2 FQGNSA. CDR3 in amino acids: CASTPRGQGREAFF. Here the CDR3 DNA reads TGTGCCAGCACCCCACGGGGCCAGGGTAGGGAAGCTTTCTTT.